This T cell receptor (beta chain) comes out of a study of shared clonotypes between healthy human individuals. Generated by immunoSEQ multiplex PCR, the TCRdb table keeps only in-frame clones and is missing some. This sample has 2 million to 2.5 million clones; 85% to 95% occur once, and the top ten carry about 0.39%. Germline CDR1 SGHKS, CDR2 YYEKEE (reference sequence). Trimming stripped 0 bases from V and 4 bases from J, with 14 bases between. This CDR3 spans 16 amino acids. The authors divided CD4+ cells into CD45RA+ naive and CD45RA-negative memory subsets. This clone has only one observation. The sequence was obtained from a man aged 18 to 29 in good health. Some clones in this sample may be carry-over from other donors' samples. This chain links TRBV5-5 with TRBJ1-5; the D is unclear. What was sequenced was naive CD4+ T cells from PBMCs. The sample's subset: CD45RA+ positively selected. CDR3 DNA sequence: TGTGCCAGCAGCTTGGTTCCGACGGCTCAGAATCAGCCCCAGCATTTT. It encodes CASSLVPTAQNQPQHF.